Listed below are T cell receptor beta chains from one sample, sequenced in a study of human T cells and chemical hapten exposure. TCRdb redid the calling of the RACE reads with MiXCR, one entry per CDR3 protein. The sample lists about 55,000 distinct CDR3 sequences, 8.5% to 10% occurring once. Sequencing used whole blood, obtained in connection with sensitization to the hapten diphenylcyclopropenone (DPC). The receptor source for this set is a woman in her 30s with alopecia areata. Some clones in this sample may be carry-over from other donors' samples. The CDR3 runs from the conserved cysteine through the conserved F or W. Fields, in order: CDR3 protein, CDR3 DNA, CDR3 length, D gene, V gene, clone size, J gene. The D gene is left open where the match is weak. Size is stated for part of the rows, as once, few or many counts, or as a class when the clone is expanded.

CDR3: CASSPRRTAYNEQFF
DNA: TGTGCCAGCTCACCCCGGCGGACAGCTTACAATGAGCAGTTCTTC
length: 15
D: -
V: TRBV18
size: -
J: TRBJ2-1

CDR3: CASSLDRLNTEAFF
DNA: TGTGCCAGCTCTCTCGACAGGCTGAACACTGAAGCTTTCTTT
length: 14
D: -
V: TRBV18
size: few
J: TRBJ1-1

CDR3: CSVVLGTEAFF
DNA: TGCAGCGTTGTTTTGGGCACTGAAGCTTTCTTT
length: 11
D: -
V: TRBV29-1
size: few
J: TRBJ1-1

CDR3: CASSILVVVKHSGGETQYF
DNA: TGTGCCAGTAGTATTTTAGTGGTCGTAAAGCACAGCGGGGGAGAGACCCAGTACTTC
length: 19
D: TRBD2
V: TRBV19
size: many
J: TRBJ2-5

CDR3: CASSLEANTIYF
DNA: TGTGCCAGCAGCTTAGAGGCTAACACCATATATTTT
length: 12
D: -
V: TRBV11-2
size: many
J: TRBJ1-3

CDR3: CASSVQGTASTDTQYF
DNA: TGTGCCAGCAGCGTACAAGGGACAGCTAGCACAGATACGCAGTATTTT
length: 16
D: TRBD1
V: TRBV7-2
size: -
J: TRBJ2-3

CDR3: CASSLDYRTRNIQYF
DNA: TGTGCCAGCAGCTTAGATTATCGGACAAGAAACATTCAGTACTTC
length: 15
D: -
V: TRBV11-3
size: -
J: TRBJ2-4

CDR3: CASSGDRGSNQPQHF
DNA: TGTGCCAGCAGTGGAGACAGGGGAAGCAATCAGCCCCAGCATTTT
length: 15
D: TRBD1
V: TRBV6-6
size: many
J: TRBJ1-5

CDR3: CASSFGPGAETQYF
DNA: TGTGCCAGCAGCTTTGGTCCTGGAGCTGAGACCCAGTACTTC
length: 14
D: -
V: TRBV7-2
size: many
J: TRBJ2-5

CDR3: CASSVLPGGTYGYTF
DNA: TGTGCCAGCAGCGTACTTCCAGGGGGCACCTATGGCTACACCTTC
length: 15
D: TRBD1
V: TRBV9
size: -
J: TRBJ1-2

CDR3: CASSYPMTGKKYQPQHF
DNA: TGTGCCAGCAGTTACCCGATGACAGGGAAGAAGTATCAGCCCCAGCATTTT
length: 17
D: TRBD1
V: TRBV6-2/TRBV6-3
size: -
J: TRBJ1-5

CDR3: CSAEPVSGIQETQYF
DNA: TGCAGTGCTGAGCCCGTGTCGGGGATCCAAGAGACCCAGTACTTC
length: 15
D: -
V: TRBV20-1
size: -
J: TRBJ2-5

CDR3: CASGQQGDYGYTF
DNA: TGTGCCAGCGGCCAACAGGGAGACTATGGCTACACCTTC
length: 13
D: -
V: TRBV12-3/TRBV12-4
size: many
J: TRBJ1-2

CDR3: CATSYGTGESTDTQYF
DNA: TGTGCCACCAGCTACGGGACAGGGGAGAGCACAGATACGCAGTATTTT
length: 16
D: TRBD1
V: TRBV24-1
size: -
J: TRBJ2-3

CDR3: CASSPKTGLGNQPQHF
DNA: TGTGCCAGCAGTCCTAAGACAGGCTTGGGCAATCAGCCCCAGCATTTT
length: 16
D: -
V: TRBV28
size: many
J: TRBJ1-5

CDR3: CASSYSPGLGTGELFF
DNA: TGTGCCAGCAGTTACTCTCCCGGGTTAGGCACCGGGGAGCTGTTTTTT
length: 16
D: -
V: TRBV6-2/TRBV6-3
size: few
J: TRBJ2-2

CDR3: CSAYRDRVYEQYF
DNA: TGCAGTGCTTACCGGGACAGGGTCTACGAGCAGTACTTC
length: 13
D: TRBD1
V: TRBV20-1
size: -
J: TRBJ2-7

CDR3: CASSDEIDRVEAFF
DNA: TGTGCCAGCTCGGACGAAATCGACAGGGTTGAAGCTTTCTTT
length: 14
D: TRBD1
V: TRBV18
size: many
J: TRBJ1-1

CDR3: CPNRTGRNQPQHF
DNA: TGCCCCAATAGGACAGGGCGTAATCAGCCCCAGCATTTT
length: 13
D: TRBD1
V: TRBV29-1
size: many
J: TRBJ1-5

CDR3: CASSPNSDRAGNTIYF
DNA: TGTGCCAGCTCGCCAAATTCGGACAGGGCCGGAAACACCATATATTTT
length: 16
D: TRBD1
V: TRBV18
size: -
J: TRBJ1-3

CDR3: CASNQPGDPNEKLFF
DNA: TGTGCCAGTAACCAACCAGGGGATCCTAATGAAAAACTGTTTTTT
length: 15
D: -
V: TRBV19
size: -
J: TRBJ1-4

CDR3: CASSFGMSNEKLFF
DNA: TGTGCCAGCAGTTTTGGGATGTCTAATGAAAAACTGTTTTTT
length: 14
D: -
V: TRBV6-2/TRBV6-3
size: -
J: TRBJ1-4

CDR3: CASSSSPDIYGYTF
DNA: TGTGCCAGCAGTTCCTCCCCGGACATCTATGGCTACACCTTC
length: 14
D: -
V: TRBV6-5
size: -
J: TRBJ1-2

CDR3: CASKAAWSSYEQYF
DNA: TGTGCCAGCAAAGCCGCGTGGTCCTCCTACGAGCAGTACTTC
length: 14
D: -
V: TRBV28
size: few
J: TRBJ2-7

CDR3: CASSLYGRENTEAFF
DNA: TGTGCCAGCAGCCTTTACGGTCGAGAGAACACTGAAGCTTTCTTT
length: 15
D: -
V: TRBV7-8
size: many
J: TRBJ1-1

CDR3: CASRGYITGNEQFF
DNA: TGTGCCAGCAGGGGGTATATTACTGGCAATGAGCAGTTCTTC
length: 14
D: -
V: TRBV27
size: few
J: TRBJ2-1

CDR3: CASRELAGGRLEQYF
DNA: TGTGCCAGCAGGGAACTAGCGGGGGGTCGCCTGGAGCAGTACTTC
length: 15
D: TRBD2
V: TRBV7-9
size: -
J: TRBJ2-7

CDR3: CASSLDLGYNEQFF
DNA: TGCGCCAGCAGCTTGGATTTAGGCTACAATGAGCAGTTCTTC
length: 14
D: -
V: TRBV5-1
size: -
J: TRBJ2-1

CDR3: CASSSTGASSGANVLTF
DNA: TGCGCCAGCAGCAGCACAGGGGCAAGCTCTGGGGCCAACGTCCTGACTTTC
length: 17
D: TRBD1
V: TRBV5-1
size: -
J: TRBJ2-6

CDR3: CASSNYRDSYQETQYF
DNA: TGTGCCAGTAGTAATTACCGGGACAGCTATCAAGAGACCCAGTACTTC
length: 16
D: TRBD1
V: TRBV19
size: few
J: TRBJ2-5

CDR3: CASSLAQGALYEQYF
DNA: TGCGCCAGCAGCTTGGCCCAGGGGGCGCTTTACGAGCAGTACTTC
length: 15
D: TRBD1
V: TRBV5-1
size: few
J: TRBJ2-7

CDR3: CASSDPQGRAYNEQFF
DNA: TGTGCCAGCAGTGACCCGCAGGGACGGGCTTACAATGAGCAGTTCTTC
length: 16
D: -
V: TRBV6-2/TRBV6-3
size: few
J: TRBJ2-1

CDR3: CVSSYSHKSQRLFF
DNA: TGTGTCAGCAGTTACTCGCACAAGTCTCAAAGACTGTTTTTT
length: 14
D: -
V: TRBV6-5
size: -
J: TRBJ1-4

CDR3: CASSSDGQGALEQYF
DNA: TGTGCCAGCAGTTCAGACGGACAGGGGGCTCTCGAGCAGTACTTC
length: 15
D: TRBD1
V: TRBV27
size: -
J: TRBJ2-7

CDR3: CASSKTGWGSGANVLTF
DNA: TGTGCCAGCAGTAAGACAGGGTGGGGCTCTGGGGCCAACGTCCTGACTTTC
length: 17
D: TRBD1
V: TRBV6-5
size: few
J: TRBJ2-6

CDR3: CASSYPNRDRGQPQHF
DNA: TGTGCCAGCAGTTATCCGAACCGGGACAGGGGACAGCCCCAGCATTTT
length: 16
D: TRBD1
V: TRBV6-2/TRBV6-3
size: -
J: TRBJ1-5

CDR3: CASSRQGANTGELFF
DNA: TGTGCCAGCAGCCGACAGGGGGCGAACACCGGGGAGCTGTTTTTT
length: 15
D: TRBD1
V: TRBV7-2
size: few
J: TRBJ2-2

CDR3: CASSWGQGNTEAFF
DNA: TGCGCCAGCAGCTGGGGACAGGGCAACACTGAAGCTTTCTTT
length: 14
D: TRBD1
V: TRBV5-1
size: few
J: TRBJ1-1

CDR3: CASSRGREYEQYF
DNA: TGTGCCAGCAGTAGGGGCCGGGAGTACGAGCAGTACTTC
length: 13
D: -
V: TRBV12-3/TRBV12-4
size: many
J: TRBJ2-7

CDR3: CASSKVGELFF
DNA: TGTGCCAGCAGTAAGGTCGGGGAGCTGTTTTTT
length: 11
D: -
V: TRBV28
size: few
J: TRBJ2-2

CDR3: CSVEGNAGANVLTF
DNA: TGCAGCGTTGAAGGGAATGCTGGGGCCAACGTCCTGACTTTC
length: 14
D: -
V: TRBV29-1
size: many
J: TRBJ2-6

CDR3: CASSYGGADSPLHF
DNA: TGTGCCAGCAGTTACGGGGGCGCGGATTCACCCCTCCACTTT
length: 14
D: -
V: TRBV6-5
size: -
J: TRBJ1-6

CDR3: CATSREYLWGGFGEETQYF
DNA: TGTGCCACCAGCAGAGAGTACTTATGGGGAGGGTTCGGCGAAGAGACCCAGTACTTC
length: 19
D: TRBD2
V: TRBV15
size: -
J: TRBJ2-5

CDR3: CASSQFGRVGEKLFF
DNA: TGTGCCAGCAGCCAGTTCGGCAGGGTCGGTGAAAAACTGTTTTTT
length: 15
D: -
V: TRBV3-1
size: many
J: TRBJ1-4

CDR3: CSVDFEHTQYF
DNA: TGCAGCGTTGATTTTGAGCATACGCAGTATTTT
length: 11
D: -
V: TRBV29-1
size: many
J: TRBJ2-3

CDR3: CASSRELRGETQYF
DNA: TGTGCCAGCAGCCGGGAGCTGAGGGGAGAGACCCAGTACTTC
length: 14
D: -
V: TRBV28
size: few
J: TRBJ2-5

CDR3: CASNIPGGGYGGNQPQHF
DNA: TGTGCCAGCAACATCCCCGGGGGGGGCTATGGGGGCAATCAGCCCCAGCATTTT
length: 18
D: -
V: TRBV28
size: many
J: TRBJ1-5

CDR3: CASSLDGRGTEAFF
DNA: TGCGCCAGCAGCTTGGATGGGAGAGGGACTGAAGCTTTCTTT
length: 14
D: -
V: TRBV5-1
size: many
J: TRBJ1-1

CDR3: CASSSGAVGGYQPQHF
DNA: TGTGCCAGCAGCTCAGGGGCGGTTGGAGGGTATCAGCCCCAGCATTTT
length: 16
D: -
V: TRBV7-2
size: -
J: TRBJ1-5

CDR3: CSARGQGETEAFF
DNA: TGCAGTGCTAGAGGACAGGGTGAAACTGAAGCTTTCTTT
length: 13
D: TRBD1
V: TRBV20-1
size: few
J: TRBJ1-1